Below, one T cell receptor (beta chain) is given with its context. Its cognate antigen is unknown. This sample was taken from a study of T cell repertoires in cytomegalovirus infection. Whole-study context: Public TCR beta signatures were indicative of both CMV infection and a matching HLA type.

CDR3 length: 16 residues. In germline, CDR1 is SGHRS, CDR2 YFSETQ. The V gene lost 0 bases and the J gene lost 7 bases, with 16 bases spanning the gap. TCRdb fed the reads into MiXCR, producing one record per CDR3 protein. Of fewer than 350,000 distinct CDR3 sequences in the sample, roughly 28% were seen once. The sample was cultured PBMCs, taken from culture after CMV antigen stimulation. The TCR was taken from a human donor in good health (CMV status not recorded). Some clones in this sample may be carry-over from other donors' samples. The chain couples TRBV5-1 to TRBJ1-4; maybe TRBD1 (6 bases). The CDR3, as DNA: TGCGCCAGCAGCTTGGCGTGGGGGGCTGGTGGTGAAAAACTGTTTTTT. Its translation: CASSLAWGAGGEKLFF.